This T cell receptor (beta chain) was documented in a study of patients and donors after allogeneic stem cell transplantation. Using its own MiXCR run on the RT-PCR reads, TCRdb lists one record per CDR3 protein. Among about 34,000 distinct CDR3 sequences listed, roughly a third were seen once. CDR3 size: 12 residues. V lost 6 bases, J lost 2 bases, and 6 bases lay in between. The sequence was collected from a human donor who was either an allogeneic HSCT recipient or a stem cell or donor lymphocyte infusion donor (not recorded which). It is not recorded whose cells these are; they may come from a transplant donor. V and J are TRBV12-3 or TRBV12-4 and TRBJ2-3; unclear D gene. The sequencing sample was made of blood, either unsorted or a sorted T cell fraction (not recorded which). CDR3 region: CASRPSTDTQYF. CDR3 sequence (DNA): TGTGCCAGCAGGCCGTCCACAGATACGCAGTATTTT.